The 20 T cell receptor beta chains listed next were all sequenced from one sample in a study of blood T cell repertoires in COVID-19. Clones were sequenced by immunoSEQ multiplex PCR, and TCRdb holds only the in-frame ones, with some missing. This table holds 150,000 to 200,000 clones, 82% found once. Sequencing was carried out using peripheral blood. All receptors come from a woman aged 65 to 85 with acute or convalescent COVID-19.

The chain combines TRBV6-5 with TRBJ1-1, with TRBD1 as a possible D gene (6 bases). Germline CDR1 MNHEY, CDR2 SVGAGI. V was cut by 4 bases and J by 5 bases, with 14 bases left in between. CDR3 size: 14 residues. CDR3 sequence (DNA): TGTGCCAGCAGTTCCCCCTTGAGGGGGACTGAAGCTTTCTTT. This sequence encodes CASSSPLRGTEAFF.

This clone was observed a single time. The V and J genes are TRBV11-3 and TRBJ1-5, with D possibly matching TRBD1 (6 bases). The CDR3 is made up of 16 amino acids. The V and J ends lost 1 base and 4 bases respectively, with 14 bases between them. In germline, CDR1 is SGHNT, CDR2 YENEEA. CDR3: CASSLGSRTANQPQHF. In DNA form, the CDR3 reads TGTGCCAGCAGCTTAGGGTCCAGGACAGCAAATCAGCCCCAGCATTTT.

The J gene is TRBJ1-5, the V gene TRBV3-1 (or the pseudogene TRBV3-2); D gene unclear. Germline V lookup: CDR1 LGHDT, CDR2 YNNKEL (reference sequence). The CDR3 has 15 residues. V was pared by 4 bases and J by 7 bases, with 17 bases between. The CDR3 protein is CASSRSRTSGQPQHF. Here the CDR3 DNA reads TGTGCCAGCAGCCGCTCCAGGACTTCTGGACAGCCCCAGCATTTT.

This clone occurred a few times. J is TRBJ2-1 and V is TRBV6-1; 10 positions agree with TRBD1. The V gene's germline CDR1 is MNHNS and CDR2 SASEGT. J gave up 4 bases and V 3 bases, and 3 bases lay outside the gene matches. The CDR3 spans 15 residues. CDR3 sequence: CASSDGTGDYNEQFF. Here the CDR3 DNA reads TGTGCCAGCAGTGATGGGACAGGGGATTACAATGAGCAGTTCTTC.

The V and J genes are TRBV18 and TRBJ2-1, with TRBD2 matching 11 bases. The CDR3 contains 16 residues. Germline V lookup: CDR1 KGHSH, CDR2 LQKENI. V trimming: 2 bases; J trimming: 8 bases; junction bases outside the gene matches: 8. The CDR3 reads CASSPRTSGRGYEQFF. As DNA, the CDR3 is TGTGCCAGCTCACCAAGAACTAGCGGGAGAGGTTATGAGCAGTTCTTC.

The rearrangement joins TRBV3-1 (or the pseudogene TRBV3-2) to TRBJ1-6; tentatively, D is TRBD1 (6 bases). The germline CDR1 and CDR2 sequences are LGHDT and YNNKEL (reference sequence). This CDR3 spans 17 amino acids. V lost 0 bases and J lost 8, with 17 bases in between. This chain's CDR3 is CASSQEGTIPHYSPLHF. Written as DNA, the CDR3 is TGTGCCAGCAGCCAAGAAGGGACAATCCCTCACTATTCACCCCTCCACTTT.

A single count supports this clone. The chain recombines TRBV18 with TRBJ1-3; no firm D call. Between the trimmed V and J ends, which lost 1 base and 4 bases, there was a span of 11 bases. Germline lookup yields CDR1 KGHSH and CDR2 LQKENI. The CDR3 covers 15 residues. For the CDR3, the DNA is TGTGCCAGCTCACCACGCGCGGATAAGGGAAACACCATATATTTT. Its translation: CASSPRADKGNTIYF.

This clone appeared a few times. V and J are TRBV28 and TRBJ1-2; 9 bases line up with TRBD1. The V segment lost 5 bases and the J segment 8 bases; nucleotides outside the gene matches: 15. In germline, CDR1 is MDHEN, CDR2 SYDVKM. The CDR3 runs 16 residues. CDR3 loop: CASSNFNPGQGFGYTF. CDR3 nucleotide sequence: TGTGCCAGCAGTAACTTCAATCCGGGACAGGGCTTCGGCTACACCTTC.

The chain uses TRBV20-1 and TRBJ2-7; no firm D call. V was pared by 4 bases and J by 7 bases, with 11 bases between. CDR1 and CDR2 from the germline V gene are DFQATT and SNEGSKA (reference sequence). The length of the CDR3 is 11 residues. CDR3 sequence: CSAMSNWEQYF. For the CDR3, the DNA is TGCAGTGCTATGTCAAACTGGGAGCAGTACTTC.

The rearrangement links TRBV29-1 to TRBJ2-5, with D possibly TRBD1 on 6 matching bases. V was shortened by 4 bases and J by 5 bases, with 17 bases between the two germline ends. The CDR3 runs to 14 residues. Germline lookup yields CDR1 SQVTM and CDR2 ANQGSEA. The CDR3 region is CSVGRQGIGETQYF. CDR3 bases: TGCAGCGTTGGGCGGCAGGGGATAGGGGAGACCCAGTACTTC.

The gene calls are TRBV19 and TRBJ1-5, with TRBD1 identical over 8 bases. The trim removed 7 bases at V and 4 bases at J, leaving 3 bases unmatched. This CDR3 is 13 amino acids long. Looked up from germline, CDR1 is LNHDA and CDR2 is SQIVND (reference sequence). Here the CDR3 reads CASNGQGNQPQHF. The CDR3 nucleotides are TGTGCCAGTAATGGACAGGGTAATCAGCCCCAGCATTTT.

This clone has more than one count but fewer than ten. The J gene is TRBJ2-5, the V gene TRBV19; no clear D. CDR3 length: 13 amino acids. Germline V lookup: CDR1 LNHDA, CDR2 SQIVND (reference sequence). V shed 10 bases and J shed 1 base, with 13 bases lying between them. CDR3 coding DNA: TGTGCCACCTCTGGCACAGCCCAAGAGACCCAGTACTTC. The encoded protein is CATSGTAQETQYF.

The CDR3 loop reads CASSSQGSGTDTQYF. The CDR3 DNA reads TGTGCCAGCAGCTCACAGGGGAGCGGCACAGATACGCAGTATTTT. The chain combines TRBV7-9 with TRBJ2-3; 7 bases line up with TRBD1. V lost 4 bases to trimming and J lost 1 base; unmatched junction nucleotides: 5. Germline CDR1 and CDR2: SEHNR and FQNEAQ (reference sequence). The CDR3 totals 15 residues.

This chain links TRBV12-5 with TRBJ2-7; the D gene is possibly TRBD2 (6 bases). The CDR3 is 11 residues long. V dropped 3 bases and J dropped 7 bases, with 7 bases sitting between them. Germline assignment: CDR1 LGHNT and CDR2 FRNRAP. The CDR3 DNA is TGTGCTAGTGGTTTTCGGGGGGAGCAGTACTTC. Amino acids: CASGFRGEQYF. The full variable domain, with the rest looked up from reference TRBV12-5 and TRBJ2-7, is DARVTQTPRHKVTEMGQEVTMRCQPILGHNTVFWYRQTMMQGLELLAYFRNRAPLDDSGMPKDRFSAEMPDATLATLKIQPSEPRDSAVYFCASGFRGEQYFGPGTRLTVT.

V usage is TRBV10-3 and J usage is TRBJ1-2, with 8 bases lining up with TRBD1. The CDR3 is 14 amino acids. Germline V CDR1 and CDR2: ENHRY, SYGVKD. V was pared by 2 bases and J by 6 bases, with 5 bases of the junction left unmatched. The CDR3 reads CAISEGQGFDGYTF. CDR3 sequence (DNA): TGTGCCATCAGTGAGGGACAGGGATTCGATGGCTACACCTTC.

The rearrangement joins TRBV6-6 to TRBJ1-6, with 12 bases matching TRBD1. V lost 5 bases and J lost 5; bases outside the gene matches: 7. The CDR3 totals 17 residues. In germline, CDR1 is MNHNY, CDR2 SVGAGI (reference sequence). The CDR3: CASSPGTGGVNNSPLHF. The CDR3 DNA reads as TGTGCCAGCAGTCCCGGGACAGGGGGCGTCAATAATTCACCCCTCCACTTT.

The rearrangement joins TRBV6-6 to TRBJ1-5, with D maybe TRBD1 (5 bases). The germline V gene has CDR1 MNHNY and CDR2 SVGAGI (reference sequence). Trimming removed 4 bases at V and 2 bases at J, with 12 bases between. The CDR3 runs to 15 residues. The CDR3, as DNA: TGTGCCAGCAGTTCCCCGGGGGTTGGCAATCAGCCCCAGCATTTT. This encodes CASSSPGVGNQPQHF.

The chain carries TRBV5-4 and TRBJ1-3, with D perhaps TRBD1 (5 bases). Deletions cut 5 bases from V and 9 bases from J, with 18 bases between. There are 14 residues in the CDR3. Germline CDR1 SGHNT, CDR2 YYREEE (reference sequence). The CDR3 protein is CASSPGRVGATIYF. The CDR3 DNA reads TGTGCCAGCAGTCCGGGGAGGGTCGGGGCCACCATATATTTT.

The chain combines TRBV19 with TRBJ2-5; TRBD1 matches at 8 bases. J was trimmed by 2 bases and V by 6 bases; bases with no gene match: 11. The germline gives CDR1 LNHDA, CDR2 SQIVND (reference sequence). The CDR3 consists of 16 residues. Written as DNA, the CDR3 is TGTGCCAGTAGCCCCCCCCTCGGACAGGGACAAGAGACCCAGTACTTC. Encoded protein: CASSPPLGQGQETQYF.

The chain couples TRBV4-3 to TRBJ2-7, with D hard to call. This CDR3 has 13 residues. CDR1 and CDR2 (germline): LGHNA, YSLEER. The ends were cut back, 0 bases at V and 3 bases at J, with 6 bases in the middle. CDR3 sequence: CASSQERYYEQYF. As DNA, the CDR3 is TGCGCCAGCAGCCAAGAGAGGTACTACGAGCAGTACTTC.